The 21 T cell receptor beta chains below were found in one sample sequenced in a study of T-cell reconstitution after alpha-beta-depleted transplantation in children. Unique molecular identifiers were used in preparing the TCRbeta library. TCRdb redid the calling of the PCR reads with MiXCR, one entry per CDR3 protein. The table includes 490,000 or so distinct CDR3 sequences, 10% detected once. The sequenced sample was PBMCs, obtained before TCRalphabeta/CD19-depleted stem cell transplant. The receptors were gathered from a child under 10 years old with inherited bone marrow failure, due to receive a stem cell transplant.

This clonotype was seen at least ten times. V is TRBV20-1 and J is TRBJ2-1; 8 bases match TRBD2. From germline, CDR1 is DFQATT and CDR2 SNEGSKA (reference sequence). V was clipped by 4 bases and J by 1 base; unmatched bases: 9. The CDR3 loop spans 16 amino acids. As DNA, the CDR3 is TGCAGTGCTACCAGTGTGGTAGCGGGATCCTACAATGAGCAGTTCTTC. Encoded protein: CSATSVVAGSYNEQFF.

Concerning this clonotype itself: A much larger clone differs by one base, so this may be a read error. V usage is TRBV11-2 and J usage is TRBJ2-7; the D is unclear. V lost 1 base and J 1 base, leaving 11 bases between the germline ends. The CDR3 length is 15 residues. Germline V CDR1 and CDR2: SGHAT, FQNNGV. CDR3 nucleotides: TGTGCCAGCAGCTTAGCGGCACACAGATCCTACGAGCAGTACTTC. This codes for CASSLAAHRSYEQYF.

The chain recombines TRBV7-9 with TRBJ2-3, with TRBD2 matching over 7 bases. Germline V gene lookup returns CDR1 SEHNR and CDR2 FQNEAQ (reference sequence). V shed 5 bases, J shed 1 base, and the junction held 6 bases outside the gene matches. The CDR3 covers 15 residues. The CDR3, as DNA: TGTGCCAGCAGCCTAACTAGCGCTCGCACAGATACGCAGTATTTT. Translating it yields CASSLTSARTDTQYF.

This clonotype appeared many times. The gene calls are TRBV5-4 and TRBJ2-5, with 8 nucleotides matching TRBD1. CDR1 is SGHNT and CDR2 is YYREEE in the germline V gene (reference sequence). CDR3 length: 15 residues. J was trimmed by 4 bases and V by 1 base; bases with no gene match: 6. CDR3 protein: CASSLNSGGGETQYF. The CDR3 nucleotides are TGTGCCAGCAGCTTGAATTCAGGGGGCGGAGAGACCCAGTACTTC.

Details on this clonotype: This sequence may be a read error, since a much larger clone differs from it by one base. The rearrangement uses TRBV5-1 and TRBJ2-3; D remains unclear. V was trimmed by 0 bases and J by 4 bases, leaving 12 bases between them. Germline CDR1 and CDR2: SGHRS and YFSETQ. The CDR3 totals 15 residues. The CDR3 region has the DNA TGCGCCAGCAGCTTGGAGTTCAGCTACGCAGATACGCAGTATTTT. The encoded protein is CASSLEFSYADTQYF.

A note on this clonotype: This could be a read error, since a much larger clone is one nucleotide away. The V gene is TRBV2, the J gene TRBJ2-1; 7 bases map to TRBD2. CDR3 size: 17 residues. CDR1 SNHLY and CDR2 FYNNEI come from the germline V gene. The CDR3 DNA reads TGTGCCAGCAGTGATAATACTGGGGGGGTGAAGCCCAATGATCAGTTCTTC. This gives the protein CASSDNTGGVKPNDQFF.

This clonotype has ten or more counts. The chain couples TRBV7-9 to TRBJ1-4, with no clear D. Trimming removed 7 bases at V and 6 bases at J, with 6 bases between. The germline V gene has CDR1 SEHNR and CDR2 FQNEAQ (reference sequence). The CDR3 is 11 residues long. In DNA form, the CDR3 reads TGTGCCAGCACCGAGGATGAAAAACTGTTTTTT. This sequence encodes CASTEDEKLFF.

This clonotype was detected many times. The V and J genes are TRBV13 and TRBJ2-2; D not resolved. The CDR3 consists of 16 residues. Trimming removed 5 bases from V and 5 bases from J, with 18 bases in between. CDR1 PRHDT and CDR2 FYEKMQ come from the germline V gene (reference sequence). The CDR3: CASSAHPGFGTGELFF. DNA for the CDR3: TGTGCCAGCAGCGCCCACCCAGGATTCGGGACCGGGGAGCTGTTTTTT.

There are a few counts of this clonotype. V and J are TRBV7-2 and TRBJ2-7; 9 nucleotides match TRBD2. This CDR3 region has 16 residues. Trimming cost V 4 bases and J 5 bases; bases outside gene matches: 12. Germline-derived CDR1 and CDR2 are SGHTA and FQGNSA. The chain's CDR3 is CASSYWVAGGPDEQYF. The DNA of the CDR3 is TGTGCCAGCAGCTATTGGGTTGCGGGAGGGCCTGACGAGCAGTACTTC.

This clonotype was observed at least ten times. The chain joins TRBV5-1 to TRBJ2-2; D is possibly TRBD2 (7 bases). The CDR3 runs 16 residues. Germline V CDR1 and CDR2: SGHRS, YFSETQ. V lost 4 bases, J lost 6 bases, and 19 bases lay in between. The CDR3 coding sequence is TGCGCCAGCAGCGGGGGGGCCTCCAGGCGGGCCGGGGAGCTGTTTTTT. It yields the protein CASSGGASRRAGELFF.

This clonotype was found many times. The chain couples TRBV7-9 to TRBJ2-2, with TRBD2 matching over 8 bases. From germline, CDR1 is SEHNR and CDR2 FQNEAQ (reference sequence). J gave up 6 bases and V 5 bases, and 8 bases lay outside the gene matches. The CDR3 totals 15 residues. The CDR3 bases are TGTGCCAGCAGCCCCCGCCAGACTAGCGCCGGGGAGCTGTTTTTT. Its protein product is CASSPRQTSAGELFF. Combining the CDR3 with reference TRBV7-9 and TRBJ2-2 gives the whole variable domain DTGVSQNPRHKITKRGQNVTFRCDPISEHNRLYWYRQTLGQGPEFLTYFQNEAQLEKSRLLSDRFSAERPKGSFSTLEIQRTEQGDSAMYLCASSPRQTSAGELFFGEGSRLTVL.

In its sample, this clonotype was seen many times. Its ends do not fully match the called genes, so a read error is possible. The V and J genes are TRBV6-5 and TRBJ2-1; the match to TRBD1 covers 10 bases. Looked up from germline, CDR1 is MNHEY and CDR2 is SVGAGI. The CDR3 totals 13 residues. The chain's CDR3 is CASSYSWDRGPNF. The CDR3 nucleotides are TGTGCCAGCAGTTACTCCTGGGACAGGGGACCGAACTTC.

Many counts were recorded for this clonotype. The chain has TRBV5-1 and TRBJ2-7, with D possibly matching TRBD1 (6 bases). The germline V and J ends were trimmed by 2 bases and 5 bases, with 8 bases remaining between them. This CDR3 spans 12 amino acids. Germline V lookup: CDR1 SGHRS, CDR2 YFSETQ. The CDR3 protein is CASSFAGDEQYF. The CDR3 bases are TGCGCCAGCAGCTTCGCAGGGGACGAGCAGTACTTC.

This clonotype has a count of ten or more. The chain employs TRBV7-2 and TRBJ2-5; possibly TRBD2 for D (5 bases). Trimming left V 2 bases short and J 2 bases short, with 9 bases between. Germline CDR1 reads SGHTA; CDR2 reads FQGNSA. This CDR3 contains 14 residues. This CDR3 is CASSLRRAQETQYF. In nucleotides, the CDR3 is TGTGCCAGCAGCTTAAGGCGGGCTCAAGAGACCCAGTACTTC.

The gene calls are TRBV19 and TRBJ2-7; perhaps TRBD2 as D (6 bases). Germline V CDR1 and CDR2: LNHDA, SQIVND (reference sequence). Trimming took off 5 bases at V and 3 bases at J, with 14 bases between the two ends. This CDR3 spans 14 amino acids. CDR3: CASSPGRGIYEQYF. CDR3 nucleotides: TGTGCCAGTAGTCCGGGACGGGGGATCTACGAGCAGTACTTC.

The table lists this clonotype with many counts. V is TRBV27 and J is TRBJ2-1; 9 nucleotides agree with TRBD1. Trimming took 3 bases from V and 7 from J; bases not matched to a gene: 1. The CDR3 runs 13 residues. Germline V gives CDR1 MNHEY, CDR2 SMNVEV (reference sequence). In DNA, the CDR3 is TGTGCCAGCAGTTTTGACAGGGGGAATGAGCAGTTCTTC. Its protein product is CASSFDRGNEQFF.

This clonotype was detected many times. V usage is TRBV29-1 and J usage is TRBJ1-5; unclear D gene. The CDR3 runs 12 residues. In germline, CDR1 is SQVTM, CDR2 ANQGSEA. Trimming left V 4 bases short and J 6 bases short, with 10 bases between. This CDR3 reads CSVAQGSQPQHF. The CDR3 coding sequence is TGCAGCGTTGCGCAAGGTTCTCAGCCCCAGCATTTT.

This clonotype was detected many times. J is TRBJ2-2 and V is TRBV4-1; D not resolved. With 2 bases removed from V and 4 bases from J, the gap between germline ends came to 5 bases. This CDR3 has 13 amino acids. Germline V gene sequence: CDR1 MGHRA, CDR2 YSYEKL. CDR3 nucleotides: TGCGCCAGCAGCCAAAGCCCCACCGGGGAGCTGTTTTTT. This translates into CASSQSPTGELFF.

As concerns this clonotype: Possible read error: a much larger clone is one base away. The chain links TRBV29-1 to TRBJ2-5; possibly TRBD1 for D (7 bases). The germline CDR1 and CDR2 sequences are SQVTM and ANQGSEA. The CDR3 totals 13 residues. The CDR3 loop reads CIVRQGGGETQYF. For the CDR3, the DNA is TGCATCGTCCGACAGGGTGGAGGGGAGACCCAGTACTTC.

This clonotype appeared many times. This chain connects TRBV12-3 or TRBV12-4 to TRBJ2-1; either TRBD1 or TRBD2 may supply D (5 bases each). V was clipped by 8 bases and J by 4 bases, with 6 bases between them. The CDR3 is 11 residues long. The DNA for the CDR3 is TGTGCCAGCGAGGGGTACAATGAGCAGTTCTTC. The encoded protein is CASEGYNEQFF.

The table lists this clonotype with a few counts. The CDR3 loop is CASSLTSSQANIQYF. CDR3 bases: TGTGCCAGCAGCTTAACTTCAAGTCAGGCGAACATTCAGTACTTC. The V gene is TRBV11-2, the J gene TRBJ2-4; D gene unclear. This CDR3 has 15 amino acids. Trimming cost V 2 bases and J 7 bases, with 15 bases left between them. CDR1 is SGHAT, CDR2 FQNNGV, per germline.